The 29 T cell receptor beta chains below were found in one sample sequenced in a study of T-cell reconstitution after alpha-beta-depleted transplantation in children. Unique molecular identifiers were incorporated into the prepared TCRbeta library. TCRdb ran MiXCR on the PCR reads and lists one entry per CDR3 protein. The sample records around 200,000 distinct CDR3 sequences, around 7% being singletons. The material sequenced was PBMCs from the stem cell graft donor, taken from the stem cell graft. These receptors were taken from a human donor who donated a stem cell graft to a child with Wiskott-Aldrich syndrome.

The CDR3 coding sequence is TGTGCCAGTAGTTCCTCTAGGGGTATCAATCAGCCCCAGCATTTT. Translation: CASSSSRGINQPQHF. The chain joins TRBV19 to TRBJ1-5, with a possible D match to TRBD1 (5 bases). Germline values: CDR1 LNHDA, CDR2 SQIVND (reference sequence). CDR3 length: 15 residues. Trimming removed 5 bases at V and 3 bases at J, with 14 bases between.

This clonotype was counted at least ten times. V and J are TRBV7-8 and TRBJ2-5, with a tentative D call TRBD1 (5 bases). The CDR3 sequence is 14 residues long. The germline gives CDR1 SGHVS, CDR2 FQNEAQ. Trimming left V 5 bases short and J 0 bases short, with 10 bases between. The CDR3 loop reads CASSVTGNQETQYF. DNA for the CDR3: TGTGCCAGCAGCGTCACAGGAAACCAAGAGACCCAGTACTTC. The full variable domain, its missing parts supplied by reference TRBV7-8 and TRBJ2-5, is GAGVSQSPRYKVAKRGQDVALRCDPISGHVSLFWYQQALGQGPEFLTYFQNEAQLDKSGLPSDRFFAERPEGSVSTLKIQRTQQEDSAVYLCASSVTGNQETQYFGPGTRLLVL.

This chain connects TRBV2 to TRBJ1-5; D is uncertain. With 1 base removed from V and 9 bases from J, the gap between germline ends came to 13 bases. The CDR3 has 14 amino acids. CDR1 and CDR2 from the germline V gene are SNHLY and FYNNEI. CDR3 sequence (DNA): TGTGCCAGCAGTGAAGTTATATTTCCCGCGCCCCAGCATTTT. Translated: CASSEVIFPAPQHF.

This clonotype was observed at least ten times. The chain combines TRBV5-1 with TRBJ1-3, with D hard to call. Trimming took off 0 bases at V and 4 bases at J, with 11 bases between the two ends. The CDR3 has 15 amino acids. The germline V gene has CDR1 SGHRS and CDR2 YFSETQ. CDR3 in DNA: TGCGCCAGCAGCTTGGCCCCTGAGGCCGGAAACACCATATATTTT. Its translation is CASSLAPEAGNTIYF.

This clonotype was seen at least ten times. The chain employs TRBV5-1 and TRBJ2-1; 8 bases match TRBD2. The CDR3 covers 15 residues. The V and J ends lost 2 bases and 2 bases, in that order; junction bases with no gene match: 3. Germline CDR1 and CDR2: SGHRS and YFSETQ. The CDR3 spells CASSFEAGAYNEQFF. The CDR3 nucleotides read TGCGCCAGCAGCTTTGAAGCGGGGGCCTACAATGAGCAGTTCTTC. Together with reference TRBV5-1 and TRBJ2-1, the CDR3 gives the full variable domain: KAGVTQTPRYLIKTRGQQVTLSCSPISGHRSVSWYQQTPGQGLQFLFEYFSETQRNKGNFPGRFSGRQFSNSRSEMNVSTLELGDSALYLCASSFEAGAYNEQFFGPGTRLTVL.

This clonotype was recorded many times. The chain carries TRBV2 and TRBJ2-7, with D possibly TRBD2 on 6 matching bases. Germline CDR1 SNHLY, CDR2 FYNNEI. The length of the CDR3 is 16 residues. V was shortened by 7 bases and J by 0 bases, with 19 bases between the two germline ends. The CDR3 DNA reads TGTGCCAGCACCTGGGGGGAACTCGCGAGCTCCTACGAGCAGTACTTC. Amino acids: CASTWGELASSYEQYF.

The chain recombines TRBV20-1 with TRBJ2-7; TRBD2 might be the D (5 bases). The length of the CDR3 is 13 residues. Germline values: CDR1 DFQATT, CDR2 SNEGSKA (reference sequence). V was clipped by 4 bases and J by 0 bases, with 10 bases between them. The CDR3 nucleotides are TGCAGTGCTAACGGGGATCTCTCCTACGAGCAGTACTTC. The encoded protein is CSANGDLSYEQYF.

This clonotype was seen a few times. The CDR3 region is CSARSSNQPQHF. As DNA, the CDR3 is TGCAGTGCTAGGTCTAGCAATCAGCCCCAGCATTTT. This sequence joins TRBV20-1 and TRBJ1-5; D is undetermined. CDR1 DFQATT and CDR2 SNEGSKA come from the germline V gene (reference sequence). V was pared by 3 bases and J by 0 bases, with 3 bases between. The CDR3 is 12 amino acids.

Notes on this clonotype: A much larger clone lies one base from this, so it may be a read error. Since the CDR3 does not end with the conserved phenylalanine or tryptophan, this likely comes from a read error. The chain carries TRBV12-3 or TRBV12-4 and TRBJ2-1; no reliable D call. The CDR3 consists of 13 residues. V shed 5 bases and J shed 6 bases, with 11 bases lying between them. CDR3 nucleotide sequence: TGTGCCAGCAGTCTGCGGTCATTCAATGAGCAGTTCCTC. Protein product: CASSLRSFNEQFL.

This rearrangement joins TRBV6-1 to TRBJ1-1; D gene ambiguous. V lost 3 bases and J lost 3, with 8 bases in between. The CDR3 has 13 residues. CDR1 and CDR2 from the germline V gene are MNHNS and SASEGT. The CDR3 nucleotides are TGTGCCAGCAGTGACCGACCCTACACTGAAGCTTTCTTT. Translation gives CASSDRPYTEAFF.

J is TRBJ2-3 and V is TRBV30; a weak D match, TRBD1 (6 bases). CDR1 and CDR2 (germline): GTSNPN, SVGIG (reference sequence). V gave up 0 bases and J gave up 8 bases, with 6 bases separating them. The CDR3 runs to 11 residues. The CDR3 coding sequence is TGTGCCTGGAGTGTACAGGGTACGCAGTATTTT. Its translation is CAWSVQGTQYF.

Only a few counts were recorded for this clonotype. CDR3 protein: CASSYSGISNYGYTF. Written as DNA, the CDR3 is TGTGCCAGCAGTTACTCAGGGATCTCTAACTATGGCTACACCTTC. The chain combines TRBV6-5 with TRBJ1-2; D call uncertain. Germline assignment: CDR1 MNHEY and CDR2 SVGAGI. The CDR3 is 15 amino acids. With 0 bases removed from V and 0 bases from J, the gap between germline ends came to 8 bases.

This clonotype was observed many times. The J gene is TRBJ2-2, the V gene TRBV25-1; tentative D call: TRBD2 (5 bases). The CDR3 contains 14 residues. Germline V lookup: CDR1 MGHDK, CDR2 SYGVNS. Trimming took 6 bases from V and 1 from J, leaving 9 bases between them. As DNA, the CDR3 is TGTGCCAGCAGATACGGGATGAACACCGGGGAGCTGTTTTTT. It specifies CASRYGMNTGELFF.

The V call is TRBV6-1, the J call TRBJ2-7; perhaps TRBD2 as D (5 bases). CDR1 is MNHNS and CDR2 is SASEGT in the germline V gene. The CDR3 is 12 residues long. Trimming shortened V by 0 bases and J by 7 bases, and 7 bases separated the two germline ends. CDR3 sequence: CASSEAGGEQYF. The CDR3 DNA reads TGTGCCAGCAGTGAAGCGGGCGGGGAGCAGTACTTC.

This clonotype was seen repeatedly, ten times or more. The CDR3 region is CASSYYSGGKVTGANVLTF. DNA for the CDR3: TGTGCCAGCAGTTACTATTCGGGGGGCAAGGTCACTGGGGCCAACGTCCTGACTTTC. The chain is built from TRBV6-5 and TRBJ2-6; the D gene is possibly TRBD2 (7 bases). Looked up from germline, CDR1 is MNHEY and CDR2 is SVGAGI. This CDR3 region has 19 residues. V shed 1 base and J shed 2 bases, with 18 bases lying between them.

In its sample, this clonotype was seen many times. The chain couples TRBV29-1 to TRBJ2-3; 7 bases line up with TRBD1. The CDR3 is made up of 14 amino acids. The germline V gene has CDR1 SQVTM and CDR2 ANQGSEA. V was pared by 4 bases and J by 0 bases, with 4 bases of the junction left unmatched. The CDR3 region has the DNA TGCAGCGTTGTCTCGGGACAGAGCACAGATACGCAGTATTTT. It codes for CSVVSGQSTDTQYF.

This clonotype was detected only a few times. The V and J genes are TRBV12-3 or TRBV12-4 and TRBJ2-3, with D unresolved. This CDR3 is 12 amino acids long. Trimming took 6 bases from V and 6 from J, leaving 10 bases between them. The CDR3, as DNA: TGTGCCAGCAGCCGTGCCAGGGATACGCAGTATTTT. It encodes CASSRARDTQYF.

This clonotype showed up many times. The genes are TRBV12-3 or TRBV12-4 and TRBJ2-1; no firm D call. Between the trimmed V and J ends, which lost 5 bases and 3 bases, there was a span of 14 bases. The CDR3 length is 15 residues. The CDR3 protein is CASSRPGIDYNEQFF. As DNA, the CDR3 is TGTGCCAGCAGTCGACCCGGAATCGACTACAATGAGCAGTTCTTC.

Remarks on this clonotype: A single base separates this from a much larger clone, so it may be a read error. The CDR3 carries no conserved terminal phenylalanine or tryptophan, so it likely arises from a read error. The CDR3 loop reads CASSQDRGGSSTDTQYY. Written as DNA, the CDR3 is TGCGCCAGCAGCCAAGATCGAGGGGGCAGTAGCACAGATACGCAGTATTAT. V usage is TRBV4-3 and J usage is TRBJ2-3, with 7 bases lining up with TRBD1. From germline, CDR1 is LGHNA and CDR2 YSLEER. J was trimmed by 0 bases and V by 0 bases; bases with no gene match: 6. The CDR3 runs to 17 residues.

In its sample, this clonotype was seen many times. V gene TRBV20-1 combines with J gene TRBJ2-3; D call uncertain. Germline V gene data show CDR1 as DFQATT and CDR2 as SNEGSKA (reference sequence). This CDR3 is built from 14 residues. Trimming left V 2 bases short and J 0 bases short, with 9 bases between. The DNA for the CDR3 is TGCAGTGCTAGAATCAGAACTAGCACAGATACGCAGTATTTT. Amino acid sequence: CSARIRTSTDTQYF.

The CDR3 sequence: CASSTPGNYGYTF. The CDR3 DNA follows: TGCGCCAGCAGCACCCCAGGGAACTATGGCTACACCTTC. The rearrangement joins TRBV5-1 to TRBJ1-2, with D tentatively TRBD1 (5 bases). The V end was cut by 4 bases, the J end by 2 bases, with 9 bases between. There are 13 residues in the CDR3. Germline V gene lookup returns CDR1 SGHRS and CDR2 YFSETQ.

This clonotype was counted at least ten times. CDR3: CSVWGQLNTEAFF. The DNA of the CDR3 is TGCAGCGTTTGGGGACAGTTGAACACTGAAGCTTTCTTT. This sequence joins TRBV29-1 and TRBJ1-1; 7 nucleotides line up with TRBD1. The germline V gene has CDR1 SQVTM and CDR2 ANQGSEA. V was clipped by 5 bases and J by 0 bases; unmatched bases: 3. This CDR3 spans 13 amino acids. The complete variable domain, with remaining parts taken from reference TRBV29-1 and TRBJ1-1, reads SAVISQKPSRDICQRGTSLTIQCQVDSQVTMMFWYRQQPGQSLTLIATANQGSEATYESGFVIDKFPISRPNLTFSTLTVSNMSPEDSSIYLCSVWGQLNTEAFFGQGTRLTVV.

This clonotype was recorded many times. The chain employs TRBV13 and TRBJ2-1; 9 nucleotides match TRBD2. The V segment lost 6 bases and the J segment 3 bases; nucleotides outside the gene matches: 15. Per the germline V gene, CDR1 is PRHDT and CDR2 is FYEKMQ (reference sequence). The CDR3 covers 18 residues. CDR3 region: CASREGWFSGRFYNEQFF. CDR3 sequence (DNA): TGTGCCAGCAGGGAGGGATGGTTTAGCGGGAGATTCTACAATGAGCAGTTCTTC.

This chain links TRBV30 with TRBJ1-4, with 9 positions matching TRBD1. The CDR3 totals 15 residues. Losses at the gene ends were 3 bases for V and 2 bases for J; bases not matched to a gene: 4. Germline values: CDR1 GTSNPN, CDR2 SVGIG (reference sequence). In DNA form, the CDR3 reads TGTGCCTGGAGCCGAGGACAGGGGACTAATGAAAAACTGTTTTTT. This encodes CAWSRGQGTNEKLFF.

For this clonotype: Since a much larger clone is just one base distant, this may be a read error. The CDR3: CSVPSGSTGANVLTF. In DNA, the CDR3 is TGCAGCGTTCCGTCGGGGAGTACTGGGGCCAACGTCCTGACTTTC. V is TRBV29-1 and J is TRBJ2-6, with a possible D match to TRBD2 (5 bases). The CDR3 covers 15 residues. CDR1 and CDR2 (germline): SQVTM, ANQGSEA. V was pared by 5 bases and J by 2 bases, with 13 bases between.

This clonotype occurred many times. V gene TRBV6-5 combines with J gene TRBJ2-2, with D tentatively TRBD1 (5 bases). Germline CDR1 and CDR2: MNHEY and SVGAGI. This CDR3 is 14 amino acids long. V was trimmed by 4 bases and J by 1 base, leaving 7 bases between them. The CDR3 DNA follows: TGTGCCAGCAGTTCCACAGGGAACACCGGGGAGCTGTTTTTT. It yields the protein CASSSTGNTGELFF.

This clonotype was counted ten times or more. The rearrangement links TRBV6-1 to TRBJ2-4; 9 bases are a match to TRBD1. CDR1 and CDR2 from the germline V gene are MNHNS and SASEGT. The CDR3 sequence is 16 residues long. Germline trimming cut 6 bases from V and 15 bases from J; bases unmatched to any gene: 21. CDR3 residues: CASSHSGGTGQIYWYF. The CDR3 nucleotides are TGTGCCAGCAGCCATTCTGGAGGGACAGGGCAGATTTATTGGTACTTC.

The rearrangement joins TRBV7-9 to TRBJ1-2; unclear D gene. The germline gives CDR1 SEHNR, CDR2 FQNEAQ (reference sequence). V lost 10 bases and J lost 8, with 20 bases in between. This CDR3 has 13 amino acids. The CDR3 is CAMGPGLLCGYTF. The CDR3 coding sequence is TGTGCCATGGGCCCCGGGCTCCTCTGCGGCTACACCTTC.

This clonotype has at least ten counts. The CDR3 reads CASSTDRGRSEAFF. CDR3 bases: TGTGCCAGCAGTACGGACAGGGGGAGATCTGAAGCTTTCTTT. V and J are TRBV6-5 and TRBJ1-1, with 10 bases identical to TRBD1. V trimming: 5 bases; J trimming: 6 bases; junction bases outside the gene matches: 6. The CDR3 has 14 amino acids. The germline V gene encodes CDR1 MNHEY and CDR2 SVGAGI.